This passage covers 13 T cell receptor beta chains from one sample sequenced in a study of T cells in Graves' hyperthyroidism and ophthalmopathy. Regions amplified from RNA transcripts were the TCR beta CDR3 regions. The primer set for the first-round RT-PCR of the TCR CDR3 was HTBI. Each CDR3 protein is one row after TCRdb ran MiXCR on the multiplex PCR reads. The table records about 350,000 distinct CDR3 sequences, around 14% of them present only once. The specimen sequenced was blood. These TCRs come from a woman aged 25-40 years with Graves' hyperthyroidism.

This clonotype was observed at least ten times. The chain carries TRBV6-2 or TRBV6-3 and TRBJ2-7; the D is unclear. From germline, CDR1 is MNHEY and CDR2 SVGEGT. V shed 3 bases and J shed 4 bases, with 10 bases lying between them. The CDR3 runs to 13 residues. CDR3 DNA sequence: TGTGCCAGCAGTTATGGCTCGAATTACGAGCAGTACTTC. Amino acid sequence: CASSYGSNYEQYF.

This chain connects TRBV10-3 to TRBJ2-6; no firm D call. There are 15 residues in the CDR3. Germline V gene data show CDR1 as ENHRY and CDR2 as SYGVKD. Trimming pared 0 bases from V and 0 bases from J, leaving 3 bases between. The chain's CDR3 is CAISESGSGANVLTF. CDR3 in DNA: TGTGCCATCAGTGAGTCAGGCTCTGGGGCCAACGTCCTGACTTTC.

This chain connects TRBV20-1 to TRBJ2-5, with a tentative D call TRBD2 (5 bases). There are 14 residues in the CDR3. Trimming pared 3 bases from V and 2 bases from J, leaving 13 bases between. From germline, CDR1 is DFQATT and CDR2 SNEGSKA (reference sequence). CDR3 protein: CSASPQRIQETQYF. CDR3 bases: TGCAGTGCTAGCCCCCAGCGGATACAAGAGACCCAGTACTTC.

The CDR3: CASTDRTWDEQFF. DNA for the CDR3: TGTGCCAGTACGGACAGAACCTGGGATGAGCAGTTCTTC. V and J are TRBV19 and TRBJ2-1, with D perhaps TRBD1 (6 bases). CDR1 is LNHDA and CDR2 is SQIVND in the germline V gene (reference sequence). The CDR3 has 13 residues. The V end was cut by 7 bases, the J end by 8 bases, with 15 bases between.

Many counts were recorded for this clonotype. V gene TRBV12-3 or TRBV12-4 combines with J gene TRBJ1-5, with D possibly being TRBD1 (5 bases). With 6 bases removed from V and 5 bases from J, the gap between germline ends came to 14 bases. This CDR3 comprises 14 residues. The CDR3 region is CASRPGLWDQPQHF. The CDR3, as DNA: TGTGCCAGCAGACCAGGGCTTTGGGATCAGCCCCAGCATTTT.

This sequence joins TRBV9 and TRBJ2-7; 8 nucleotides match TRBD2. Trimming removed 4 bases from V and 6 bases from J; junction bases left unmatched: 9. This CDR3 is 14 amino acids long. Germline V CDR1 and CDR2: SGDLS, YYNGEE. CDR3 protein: CASSPGTRDTEQYF. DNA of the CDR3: TGTGCCAGCAGCCCCGGGACTAGGGACACCGAGCAGTACTTC.

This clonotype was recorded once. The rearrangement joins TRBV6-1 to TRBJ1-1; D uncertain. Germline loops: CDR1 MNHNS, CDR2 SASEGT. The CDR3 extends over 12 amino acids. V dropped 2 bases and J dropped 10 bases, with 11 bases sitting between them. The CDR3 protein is CASSEPGLLAFF. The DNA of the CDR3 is TGTGCCAGCAGTGAACCGGGTCTACTAGCTTTCTTT.

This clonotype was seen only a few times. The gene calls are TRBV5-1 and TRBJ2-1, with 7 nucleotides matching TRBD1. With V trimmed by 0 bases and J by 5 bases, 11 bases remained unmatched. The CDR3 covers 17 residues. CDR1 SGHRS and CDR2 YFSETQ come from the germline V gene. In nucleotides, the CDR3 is TGCGCCAGCAGCTTGGGGGCGCCGGGACAGACAAACAATGAGCAGTTCTTC. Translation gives CASSLGAPGQTNNEQFF.

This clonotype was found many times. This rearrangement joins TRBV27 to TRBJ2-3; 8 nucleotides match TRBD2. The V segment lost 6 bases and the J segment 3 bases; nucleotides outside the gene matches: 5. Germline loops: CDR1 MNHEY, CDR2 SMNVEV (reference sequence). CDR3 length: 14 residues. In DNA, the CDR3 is TGTGCCAGCAGCTACGGACTAGCTACAGATACGCAGTATTTT. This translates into CASSYGLATDTQYF.

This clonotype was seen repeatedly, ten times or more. The CDR3 sequence: CASSSRTSGMKNEQFF. CDR3 sequence (DNA): TGTGCCAGCAGCTCTCGGACTAGCGGAATGAAAAATGAGCAGTTCTTC. The chain has TRBV11-2 and TRBJ2-1; 10 bases match TRBD2. Trimming cost V 4 bases and J 7 bases; bases outside gene matches: 10. The CDR3 consists of 16 residues. Germline V lookup: CDR1 SGHAT, CDR2 FQNNGV. Combining the CDR3 with reference TRBV11-2 and TRBJ2-1 gives the whole variable domain EAGVAQSPRYKIIEKRQSVAFWCNPISGHATLYWYQQILGQGPKLLIQFQNNGVVDDSQLPKDRFSAERLKGVDSTLKIQPAKLEDSAVYLCASSSRTSGMKNEQFFGPGTRLTVL.

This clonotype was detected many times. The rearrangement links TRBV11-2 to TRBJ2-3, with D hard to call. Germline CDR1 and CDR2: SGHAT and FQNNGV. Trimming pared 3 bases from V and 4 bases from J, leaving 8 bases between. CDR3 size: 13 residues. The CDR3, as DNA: TGTGCCAGCAGCTTGTTTAAGGCAGATACGCAGTATTTT. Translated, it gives CASSLFKADTQYF.

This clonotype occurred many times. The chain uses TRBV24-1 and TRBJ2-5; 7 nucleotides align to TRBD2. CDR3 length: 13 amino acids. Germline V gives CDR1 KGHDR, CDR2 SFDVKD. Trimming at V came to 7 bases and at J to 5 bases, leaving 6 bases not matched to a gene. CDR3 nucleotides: TGTGCCACCAGCGGGGAGGGTCAGGAGACCCAGTACTTC. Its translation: CATSGEGQETQYF.

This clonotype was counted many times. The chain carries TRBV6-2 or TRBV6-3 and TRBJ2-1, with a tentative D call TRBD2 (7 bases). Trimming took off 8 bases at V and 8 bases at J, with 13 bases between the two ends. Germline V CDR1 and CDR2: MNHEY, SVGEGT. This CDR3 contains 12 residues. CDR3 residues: CASARGGHEQFF. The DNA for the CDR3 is TGTGCCAGCGCGAGGGGGGGCCATGAGCAGTTCTTC.